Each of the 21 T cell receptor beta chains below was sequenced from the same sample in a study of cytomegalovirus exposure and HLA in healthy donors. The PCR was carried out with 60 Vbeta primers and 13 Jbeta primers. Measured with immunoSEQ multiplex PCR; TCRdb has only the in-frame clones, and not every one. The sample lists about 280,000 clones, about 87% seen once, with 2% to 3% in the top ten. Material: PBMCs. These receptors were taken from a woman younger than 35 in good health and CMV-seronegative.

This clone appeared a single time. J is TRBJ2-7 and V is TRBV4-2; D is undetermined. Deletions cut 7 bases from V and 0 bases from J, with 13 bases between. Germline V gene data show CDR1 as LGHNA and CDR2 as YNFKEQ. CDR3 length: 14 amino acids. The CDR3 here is CASTPQQHSYEQYF. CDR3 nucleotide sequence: TGTGCCAGCACCCCCCAACAACACTCCTACGAGCAGTACTTC.

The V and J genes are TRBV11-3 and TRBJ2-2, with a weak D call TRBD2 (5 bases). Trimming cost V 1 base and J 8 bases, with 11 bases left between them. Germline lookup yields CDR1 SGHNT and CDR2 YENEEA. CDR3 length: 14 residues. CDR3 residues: CASSLVGSSGELFF. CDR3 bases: TGTGCCAGCAGCTTAGTTGGGAGTAGTGGGGAGCTGTTTTTT.

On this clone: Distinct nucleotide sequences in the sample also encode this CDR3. The CDR3 DNA follows: TGTGCCAGTACAGACAGGGTGAATCAGCCCCAGCATTTT. This encodes CASTDRVNQPQHF. The J gene is TRBJ1-5, the V gene TRBV19; 7 bases are shared with TRBD1. CDR1 LNHDA and CDR2 SQIVND come from the germline V gene (reference sequence). The CDR3 is 13 residues long. V was clipped by 7 bases and J by 4 bases; unmatched bases: 4.

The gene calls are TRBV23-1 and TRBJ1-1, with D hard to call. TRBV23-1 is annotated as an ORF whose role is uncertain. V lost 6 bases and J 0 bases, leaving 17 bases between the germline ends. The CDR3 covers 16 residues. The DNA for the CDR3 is TGCGCCAGCAGCCCCGCTGAGGAGCCAATGAACACTGAAGCTTTCTTT. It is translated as CASSPAEEPMNTEAFF.

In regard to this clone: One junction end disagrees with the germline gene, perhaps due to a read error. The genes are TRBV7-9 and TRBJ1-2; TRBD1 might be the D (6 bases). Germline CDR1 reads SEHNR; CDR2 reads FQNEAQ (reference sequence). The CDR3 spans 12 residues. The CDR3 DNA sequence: TGTTCCAGCACCGACAGGAACTATGGCTACACCTTC. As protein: CSSTDRNYGYTF.

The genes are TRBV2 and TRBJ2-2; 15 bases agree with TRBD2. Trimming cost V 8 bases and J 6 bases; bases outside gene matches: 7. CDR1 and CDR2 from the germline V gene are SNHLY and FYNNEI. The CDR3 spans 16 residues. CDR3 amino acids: CASGLAGGPGAGELFF. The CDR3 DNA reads TGTGCCAGCGGACTAGCGGGGGGGCCCGGCGCCGGGGAGCTGTTTTTT.

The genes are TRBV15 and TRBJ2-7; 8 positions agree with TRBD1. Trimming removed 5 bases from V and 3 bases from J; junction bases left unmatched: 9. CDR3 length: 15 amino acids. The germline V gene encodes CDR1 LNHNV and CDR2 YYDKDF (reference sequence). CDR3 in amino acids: CATSSDREVNYEQYF. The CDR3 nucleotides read TGTGCCACCAGCTCGGACAGGGAGGTTAACTACGAGCAGTACTTC.

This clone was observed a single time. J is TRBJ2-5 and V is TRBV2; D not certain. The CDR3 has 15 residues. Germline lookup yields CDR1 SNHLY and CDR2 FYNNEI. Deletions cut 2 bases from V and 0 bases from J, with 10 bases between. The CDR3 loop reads CASSESGSNQETQYF. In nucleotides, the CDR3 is TGTGCCAGCAGTGAATCCGGGTCTAACCAAGAGACCCAGTACTTC.

The CDR3 bases are TGTGCCAGCAGCGTAGGACAGGGGGCCTCCTCTGGAAACACCATATATTTT. This sequence encodes CASSVGQGASSGNTIYF. This sequence joins TRBV9 and TRBJ1-3; TRBD1 agrees at 10 bases. The CDR3 contains 17 residues. J lost 0 bases, V lost 0 bases, and 3 bases had no gene match. The germline CDR1 and CDR2 sequences are SGDLS and YYNGEE.

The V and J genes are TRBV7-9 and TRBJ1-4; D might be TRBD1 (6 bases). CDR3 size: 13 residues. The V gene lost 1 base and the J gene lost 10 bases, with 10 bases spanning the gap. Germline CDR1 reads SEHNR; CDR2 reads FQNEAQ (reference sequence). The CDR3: CASSLEGGGKLFF. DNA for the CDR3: TGTGCCAGCAGCTTAGAGGGGGGGGGAAAACTGTTTTTT.

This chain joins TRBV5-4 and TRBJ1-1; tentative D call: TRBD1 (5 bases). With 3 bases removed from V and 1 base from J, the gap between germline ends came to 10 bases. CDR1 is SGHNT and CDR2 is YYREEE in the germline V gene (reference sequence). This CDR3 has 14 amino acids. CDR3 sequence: CASSWRDGNTEAFF. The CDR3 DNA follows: TGTGCCAGCAGCTGGAGGGACGGGAACACTGAAGCTTTCTTT.

The CDR3 region is CASSLVFGGGADEQFF. In DNA form, the CDR3 reads TGCGCCAGCAGCTTGGTGTTTGGCGGGGGGGCCGATGAGCAGTTCTTC. The chain employs TRBV5-1 and TRBJ2-1; 9 bases agree with TRBD2. CDR1 is SGHRS and CDR2 is YFSETQ in the germline V gene. V shed 0 bases and J 8 bases; nucleotides not matched to a gene: 9. The CDR3 contains 16 residues.

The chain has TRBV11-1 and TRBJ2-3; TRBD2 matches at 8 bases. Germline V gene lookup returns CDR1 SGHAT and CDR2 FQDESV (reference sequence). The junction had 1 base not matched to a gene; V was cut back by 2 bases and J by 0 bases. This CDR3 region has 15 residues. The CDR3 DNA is TGTGCCAGCAGCTTACGGGGGGGAAGCACAGATACGCAGTATTTT. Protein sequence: CASSLRGGSTDTQYF. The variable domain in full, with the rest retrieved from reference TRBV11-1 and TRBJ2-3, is EAEVAQSPRYKITEKSQAVAFWCDPISGHATLYWYRQILGQGPELLVQFQDESVVDDSQLPKDRFSAERLKGVDSTLKIQPAELGDSAMYLCASSLRGGSTDTQYFGPGTRLTVL.

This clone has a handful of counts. The CDR3 sequence is CASIRTGTEEAFF. In DNA form, the CDR3 reads TGTGCCAGCATTCGGACCGGGACAGAAGAAGCTTTCTTT. The chain links TRBV6-5 to TRBJ1-1, with TRBD1 identical over 7 bases. Germline-derived CDR1 and CDR2 are MNHEY and SVGAGI. The CDR3 runs 13 residues. Germline trimming cut 7 bases from V and 8 bases from J; bases unmatched to any gene: 10.

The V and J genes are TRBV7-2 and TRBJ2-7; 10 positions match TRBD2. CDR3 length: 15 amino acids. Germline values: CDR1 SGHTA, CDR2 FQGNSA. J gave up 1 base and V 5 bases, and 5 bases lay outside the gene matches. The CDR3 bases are TGTGCCAGCAGCAGAGGACTAGCGGTTTCCTACGAGCAGTACTTC. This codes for CASSRGLAVSYEQYF.

The CDR3 nucleotides read TGTGCCAGCAGTGAGGTGTCAGGGGGTTATAATTCACCCCTCCACTTT. The encoded protein is CASSEVSGGYNSPLHF. V is TRBV2 and J is TRBJ1-6; TRBD1 aligns across 7 bases. The CDR3 extends over 16 amino acids. Losses at the gene ends were 3 bases for V and 4 bases for J; bases not matched to a gene: 6. Germline CDR1 is SNHLY and CDR2 is FYNNEI.

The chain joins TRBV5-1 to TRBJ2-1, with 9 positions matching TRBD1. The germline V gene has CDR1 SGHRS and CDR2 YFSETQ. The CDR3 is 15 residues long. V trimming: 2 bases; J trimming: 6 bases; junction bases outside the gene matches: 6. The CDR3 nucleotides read TGCGCCAGCAGCTTACAGGGGGCGATGATCAATGAGCAGTTCTTC. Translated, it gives CASSLQGAMINEQFF.

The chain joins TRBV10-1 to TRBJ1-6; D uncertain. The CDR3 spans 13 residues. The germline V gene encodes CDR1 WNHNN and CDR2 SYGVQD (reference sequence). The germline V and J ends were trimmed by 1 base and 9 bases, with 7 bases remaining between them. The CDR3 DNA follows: TGCGCCAGCAGTGAGTTCGCGGGTTCACCCCTCCACTTT. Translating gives CASSEFAGSPLHF.

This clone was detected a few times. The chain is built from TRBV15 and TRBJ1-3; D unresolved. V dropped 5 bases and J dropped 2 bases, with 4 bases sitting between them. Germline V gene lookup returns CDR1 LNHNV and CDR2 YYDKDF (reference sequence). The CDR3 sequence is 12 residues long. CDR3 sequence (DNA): TGTGCCACCAGCTCCACTGGAAACACCATATATTTT. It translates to CATSSTGNTIYF.

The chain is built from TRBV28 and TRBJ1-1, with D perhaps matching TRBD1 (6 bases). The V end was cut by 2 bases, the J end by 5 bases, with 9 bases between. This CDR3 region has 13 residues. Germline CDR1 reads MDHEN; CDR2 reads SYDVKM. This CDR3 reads CASSLAGQTEAFF. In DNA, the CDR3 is TGTGCCAGCAGTTTAGCTGGACAGACTGAAGCTTTCTTT.

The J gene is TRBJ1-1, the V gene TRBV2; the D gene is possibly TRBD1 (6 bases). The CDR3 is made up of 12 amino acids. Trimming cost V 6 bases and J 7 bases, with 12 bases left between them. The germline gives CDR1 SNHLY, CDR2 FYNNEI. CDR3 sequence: CASRGDTGEAFF. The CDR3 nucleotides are TGTGCCAGCAGGGGGGACACCGGTGAAGCTTTCTTT.